The present TCR beta chain was sequenced within a study of post-analysis software for immune sequencing data. About the research overall: Patients with relapsing-remitting, secondary progressive and progressive-relapsing multiple sclerosis courses were all represented.

Study-wide findings and caveats: Significantly lower normalized Chao1 diversity was found in patients with multiple sclerosis relative to controls. Elevated frequency relative to controls characterized several TRBV segments in patients, TRBV5-6, TRBV5-1 and TRBV20-1 among them.

For this clonotype: Its antigen is currently unknown.

The CDR3 runs to 16 residues. Germline lookup yields CDR1 SGHKS and CDR2 YYEKEE (reference sequence). Trimming at V came to 3 bases and at J to 0 bases, leaving 7 bases not matched to a gene. TCR beta cDNA libraries had unique molecular identifiers. T cells numbering about 0.85 to 10 million yielded cDNA molecules that totaled roughly 500,000. Via MiXCR, TCRdb re-called the PCR reads, giving one row per CDR3 protein. The data show approximately 360,000 distinct CDR3 sequences, around 33% seen once. The TCR comes from a girl aged 5 to 17 with multiple sclerosis. The rearrangement uses TRBV5-5 and TRBJ2-7, with TRBD2 identical over 9 bases. Sequencing was carried out using blood. DNA of the CDR3: TGTGCCAGCAGCTCGAATAGCGGGGGAAGCTCCTACGAGCAGTACTTC. Amino acid sequence: CASSSNSGGSSYEQYF.